The source of this T cell receptor (beta chain) is a study of OX40 agonist ivuxolimab in advanced cancers. Across the whole study: As their treatment, patients were administered ivuxolimab, an agonistic anti-OX40 (CD134) antibody. Partial responses occurred in Three dose-escalation patients, one with hepatocellular carcinoma and two with cutaneous melanoma. General observations from the study: Expanded clones were, on average, more numerous in CD8+ T cells than in CD4+.

The CDR3 covers 15 residues. Trimming cost V 2 bases and J 8 bases, with 16 bases left between them. Germline lookup yields CDR1 LNHDA and CDR2 SQIVND (reference sequence). About this clone itself: What it binds is unknown.

Sequencing used immunoSEQ multiplex PCR; TCRdb keeps in-frame clones, though not all of them. The data show fewer than 110,000 clones, approximately 90% seen once. V usage is TRBV19 and J usage is TRBJ2-1, with D uncertain. This clonotype was obtained from an adult with an advanced solid tumor such as melanoma, head and neck, liver or kidney cancer. The sample here was CD4+ or CD8+ T cells sorted from blood, taken in a trial of the OX40 agonist ivuxolimab. The CDR3 loop reads CASSIRAGRFDEQFF. The CDR3 DNA sequence: TGTGCCAGTAGTATAAGGGCAGGAAGGTTCGATGAGCAGTTCTTC.